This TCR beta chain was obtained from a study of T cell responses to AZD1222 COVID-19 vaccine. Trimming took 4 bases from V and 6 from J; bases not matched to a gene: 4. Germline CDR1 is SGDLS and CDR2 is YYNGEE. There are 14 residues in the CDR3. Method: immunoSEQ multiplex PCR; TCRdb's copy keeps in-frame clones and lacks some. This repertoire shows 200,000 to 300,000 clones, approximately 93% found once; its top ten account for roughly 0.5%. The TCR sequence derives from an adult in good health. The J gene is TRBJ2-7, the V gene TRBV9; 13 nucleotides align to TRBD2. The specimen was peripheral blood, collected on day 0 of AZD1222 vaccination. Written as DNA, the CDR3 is TGTGCCAGCAGCCTCGGACTAGCGGGAGTCGAGCAGTACTTC. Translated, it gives CASSLGLAGVEQYF.